This TCR beta chain was recorded in a study of T cells in Graves' hyperthyroidism and ophthalmopathy (dated by TCRdb to the late 2010s). A note on the overall study: Peripheral blood was collected at initial diagnosis, before any treatment. The 75 to 100 discovery patients were divided at random into training and test sets in a 7:3 ratio. TCR V-J signatures able to tell the groups apart were searched for in a discovery cohort of 90 to 100 patients, of whom more than 40 had Graves' ophthalmopathy and about 60 had stable Graves' hyperthyroidism. According to the paper, TCR Vbeta CDR3 sequencing was carried out on 135 peripheral blood samples, which came from 40 to 45 ophthalmopathy, around 74 hyperthyroidism and approximately 17 progressor patients. In over five Graves' hyperthyroidism patients, the study also compared T-cell repertoires from thyroid tissue with T-cell repertoires from blood. Prospective prediction of ophthalmopathy was tested in an independent validation cohort consisting of under 20 hyperthyroidism patients and around 17 patients who later progressed to ophthalmopathy. After blood sampling, hyperthyroidism patients were treated with methimazole at a starting dose of 30 mg daily, and ophthalmopathy patients were treated with high-dose intravenous methylprednisolone. Study-wide findings and limitations: Most expanded thyroid clonotypes (frequency above 0.001) were also detected in blood, suggesting blood repertoires may reflect thyroid immune responses. A model built on a 13 V-J signature distinguished ophthalmopathy from stable hyperthyroidism, reaching about 88% sensitivity and under 84% specificity in cross-validation and 80%/75% in testing. In validation, the model predicted progression to ophthalmopathy a median of about 6.5 months before onset, with about 71% sensitivity and roughly 79% specificity. No statistical method was used to fix the sample size in advance, and group allocation was not hidden from the investigators.

The CDR3 sequence holds 12 residues, the cysteine and phenylalanine included. Of all the DNA, just the CDR3 is kept, 36 bases in frame from base 1. The germline V gene provides CDR1 KGHSH and CDR2 LQKENI. About this clonotype: Which antigen it targets is not known. An end of the junction differs from the germline gene, which may be a read error.

A patient counted as having stable Graves' hyperthyroidism if no progression to ophthalmopathy occurred over 18 months of follow-up. Hyperthyroidism patients were newly diagnosed, with disease duration under 2 months, and aged 18 to 65 years. Patients with uncontrolled infections, other autoimmune diseases, pregnancy or lactation were excluded. Diagnoses were established on the basis of clinical symptoms, serum thyroxine and TRAb, thyroid ultrasound, and orbital computed tomography. PBMCs were isolated from approximately 10 ml of fresh peripheral blood by Ficoll-Paque density gradient centrifugation. Total RNA was extracted with Trizol reagent, and quality was checked on an Agilent 2100 Bioanalyzer. Amplification of TCR beta CDR3 regions was carried out from RNA transcripts. For the first round of RT-PCR on the TCR CDR3, the HTBI primer set was used together with the Qiagen OneStep RT-PCR kit. Libraries were constructed in a second round of multiplex PCR, after which size selection and purification were performed. Paired-end sequencing of the libraries was performed with 100 bp reads on an Illumina HiSeq2000. Concerning the study's data processing: SOAPnuke was used to process the raw data, with reads discarded if the reads contained adapters or uncalled bases, had a mean Phred below 15, or lacked an exact constant-primer or identifier match. High-quality paired reads were merged with COPE v1.2.5, and unique nucleotide sequences were defined as clonotypes. Clonotypes were aligned to IMGT TRBV, TRBD and TRBJ reference segments using MiTCR v1.1. Only V-J combinations with frequency above 0.0001, covering about 99% of repertoires, were analysed. A TCS score was defined as the ratio of F50 (clonal expansion) to E x V (chaos), with BLOSUM62-based TCRdist applied between CDR3 peptides within each V-J. Welch's t-statistics and random forest reduced just over 500 V-J features to roughly 13, which were used in a naive Bayes classifier (R e1071). TCRdb trimmed public reads at Q25 via fastp, called clones via MiXCR and kept in-frame beta chains. For every CDR3 protein sequence, its rows merge into one entry that carries the most common genes and DNA. TCRdb, not the original authors, processed these V and J calls. A total of a few hundred thousand distinct CDR3 sequences appear in this sample, about 25% of them only once. Together, the top ten hold around 70% of the sample.

Here the chain combines TRBV18 and TRBJ2-5; the D segment is perhaps TRBD1 or TRBD2, each sharing 5 matched bases. The clonotype was recovered from a man aged 50 to 60 with Graves' hyperthyroidism. The sample consisted of blood. The CDR3 in this case is CASSPGTDARHF. At the DNA level, the sequence is TGTGCCAGCTCACCCGGGACGGATGCAAGGCACTTC.